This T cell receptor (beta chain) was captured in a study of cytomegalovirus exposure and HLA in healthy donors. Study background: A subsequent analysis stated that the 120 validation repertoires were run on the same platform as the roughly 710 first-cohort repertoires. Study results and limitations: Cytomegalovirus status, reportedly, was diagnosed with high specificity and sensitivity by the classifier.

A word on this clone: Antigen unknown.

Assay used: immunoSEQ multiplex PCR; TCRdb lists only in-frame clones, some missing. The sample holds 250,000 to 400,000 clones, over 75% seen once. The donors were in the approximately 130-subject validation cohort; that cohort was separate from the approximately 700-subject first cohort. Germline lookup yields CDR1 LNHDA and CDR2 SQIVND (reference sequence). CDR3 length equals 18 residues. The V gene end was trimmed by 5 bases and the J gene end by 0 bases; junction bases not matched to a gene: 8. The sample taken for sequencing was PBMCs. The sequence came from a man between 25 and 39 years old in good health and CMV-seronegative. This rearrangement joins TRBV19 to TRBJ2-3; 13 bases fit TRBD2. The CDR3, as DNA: TGTGCCAGTAGTGCACCGGGACTAGCGGGATTCAGCACAGATACGCAGTATTTT. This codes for CASSAPGLAGFSTDTQYF. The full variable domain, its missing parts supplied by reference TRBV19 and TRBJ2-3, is DGGITQSPKYLFRKEGQNVTLSCEQNLNHDAMYWYRQDPGQGLRLIYYSQIVNDFQKGDIAEGYSVSREKKESFPLTVTSAQKNPTAFYLCASSAPGLAGFSTDTQYFGPGTRLTVL.